A selection of T cell receptor beta chains follows, all from one sample in a study of T cells in Graves' hyperthyroidism and ophthalmopathy. Each CDR3 protein is one row after TCRdb ran MiXCR on the multiplex PCR reads. The sample has some 270,000 distinct CDR3 sequences, almost 25% seen once; the top ten hold approximately 35%. Sequenced input: blood. These receptors all stem from a woman in her thirties or forties with Graves' ophthalmopathy. The CDR3 runs from the conserved cysteine through the conserved F or W. D genes are given only for firm matches. Some rows mark clone size as missing; the rest say once, few, many or name a class of expanded clone.

length: 11
D: NA
V: TRBV11-2
size: many
J: TRBJ2-7
CDR3: CASSSWNEQYF
DNA: TGTGCCAGCAGCTCTTGGAACGAGCAGTACTTC

length: 14
D: TRBD1
V: TRBV5-1
size: NA
J: TRBJ1-2
CDR3: CASSEGTGGFGYTF
DNA: TGCGCCAGCAGCGAAGGGACAGGGGGCTTTGGCTACACCTTC

length: 11
D: NA
V: TRBV20-1
size: many
J: TRBJ2-7
CDR3: CSASDGYEQYF
DNA: TGCAGTGCTAGCGACGGCTACGAGCAGTACTTC

length: 14
D: TRBD1
V: TRBV7-2
size: many
J: TRBJ2-2
CDR3: CASSLWTGSGELFF
DNA: TGTGCCAGCAGCCTTTGGACAGGGTCCGGGGAGCTGTTTTTT

length: 12
D: NA
V: TRBV18
size: many
J: TRBJ2-5
CDR3: CASSPPQETQYF
DNA: TGTGCCAGCTCACCCCCGCAAGAGACCCAGTACTTC

length: 17
D: TRBD2
V: TRBV3-1
size: many
J: TRBJ2-7
CDR3: CASSQAASGSVRNEQYF
DNA: TGTGCCAGCAGCCAAGCAGCTAGCGGGAGTGTGAGGAACGAGCAGTACTTC

length: 18
D: TRBD2
V: TRBV5-1
size: many
J: TRBJ2-5
CDR3: CASSLAGTLLAVGETQYF
DNA: TGCGCCAGCAGCTTGGCCGGCACCCTTCTAGCGGTCGGGGAGACCCAGTACTTC

length: 15
D: NA
V: TRBV28
size: NA
J: TRBJ1-1
CDR3: CASSFRGAINTEAFF
DNA: TGTGCCAGCAGTTTCCGTGGAGCGATCAACACTGAAGCTTTCTTT

length: 15
D: TRBD1
V: TRBV6-1
size: NA
J: TRBJ2-5
CDR3: CASSGQGRVRETQYF
DNA: TGTGCCAGCAGTGGACAGGGGCGGGTGAGAGAGACCCAGTACTTC

length: 18
D: NA
V: TRBV5-6
size: many
J: TRBJ2-7
CDR3: CASSLRRSSLSLTYEQYF
DNA: TGTGCCAGCAGCTTAAGGCGCAGTTCATTAAGCCTCACCTACGAGCAGTACTTC

length: 13
D: NA
V: TRBV28
size: many
J: TRBJ1-5
CDR3: CASTEGRGQPQHF
DNA: TGTGCCAGCACAGAGGGTCGCGGTCAGCCCCAGCATTTT

length: 12
D: NA
V: TRBV28
size: many
J: TRBJ2-5
CDR3: CASRQYQETQYF
DNA: TGTGCCAGCAGGCAGTACCAAGAGACCCAGTACTTC

length: 14
D: TRBD2
V: TRBV30
size: many
J: TRBJ2-7
CDR3: CAWSVGLAGGEQYF
DNA: TGTGCCTGGAGTGTAGGGTTAGCGGGAGGCGAGCAGTACTTC

length: 15
D: NA
V: TRBV30
size: NA
J: TRBJ2-5
CDR3: CAWSRRTKLQETQYF
DNA: TGTGCCTGGAGTAGGAGGACCAAACTACAAGAGACCCAGTACTTC

length: 15
D: TRBD1
V: TRBV28
size: NA
J: TRBJ1-2
CDR3: CASSFIWTGGAKGTF
DNA: TGTGCCAGCAGTTTCATCTGGACAGGGGGCGCAAAGGGCACCTTC

length: 15
D: NA
V: TRBV29-1
size: many
J: TRBJ2-4
CDR3: CSVKSDSLAKNIQYF
DNA: TGCAGCGTTAAGTCAGACTCACTAGCCAAAAACATTCAGTACTTC

length: 15
D: NA
V: TRBV30
size: NA
J: TRBJ1-6
CDR3: CAWSVPGSYNSPLHF
DNA: TGTGCCTGGAGTGTGCCGGGGAGCTATAATTCACCCCTCCACTTT

length: 16
D: TRBD2
V: TRBV12-3/TRBV12-4
size: NA
J: TRBJ2-5
CDR3: CASSSRLAGPQETQYF
DNA: TGTGCCAGCAGCTCGCGACTAGCGGGGCCCCAAGAGACCCAGTACTTC

length: 17
D: TRBD1
V: TRBV18
size: many
J: TRBJ1-1
CDR3: CASSPPGTGGAGTEAFF
DNA: TGTGCCAGCTCACCTCCCGGGACAGGGGGCGCGGGCACTGAAGCTTTCTTT

length: 13
D: NA
V: TRBV28
size: NA
J: TRBJ2-7
CDR3: CASSAQGPDEQYF
DNA: TGTGCCAGCAGTGCCCAGGGTCCCGACGAGCAGTACTTC

length: 17
D: NA
V: TRBV28
size: NA
J: TRBJ1-5
CDR3: CASSSPAAGIANQPQHF
DNA: TGTGCCAGCAGTTCCCCCGCGGCAGGGATTGCCAATCAGCCCCAGCATTTT

length: 14
D: NA
V: TRBV7-8
size: many
J: TRBJ1-1
CDR3: CASSAPGGATEAFF
DNA: TGTGCCAGCAGCGCACCCGGGGGGGCGACTGAAGCTTTCTTT